The next 5 T cell receptor beta chains were all read from a single sample in a study of neurological immune-mediated disorders. TCRdb analysed the 5' RACE reads with MiXCR anew, one entry per CDR3 protein. Altogether approximately 48,000 distinct CDR3 sequences are present, 10% to 13% being singletons, with the ten largest covering approximately 5%. Material: PBMCs. These receptors all come from a man between 65 and 85 years old with HTLV-1-associated myelopathy (HAM/TSP).

This clonotype was observed at least ten times. The rearrangement uses TRBV6-5 and TRBJ1-2; D is possibly TRBD1 (6 bases). The germline CDR1 and CDR2 sequences are MNHEY and SVGAGI. The CDR3 is 13 amino acids. Trimming took 2 bases from V and 11 from J, leaving 15 bases between them. CDR3 DNA: TGTGCCAGCAGTTACGGGGGGGGCTTTGGTTACACCTTC. Its translation: CASSYGGGFGYTF.

This rearrangement joins TRBV6-5 to TRBJ2-5, with TRBD2 as a possible D gene (5 bases). CDR3 length: 14 residues. The V and J ends lost 0 bases and 7 bases respectively, with 12 bases between them. CDR1 and CDR2 from the germline V gene are MNHEY and SVGAGI. The CDR3 DNA follows: TGTGCCAGCAGTTACTCGAGGGTATGGGGGACCCAGTACTTC. Translating gives CASSYSRVWGTQYF.

This clonotype was counted many times. The J gene is TRBJ2-1, the V gene TRBV24-1, with D possibly TRBD1 on 6 matching bases. CDR3 length: 15 amino acids. V lost 2 bases and J 3 bases, leaving 10 bases between the germline ends. CDR1 and CDR2 (germline): KGHDR, SFDVKD. CDR3 in amino acids: CATSDSGVRYNEQFF. The CDR3 DNA reads as TGTGCCACCAGTGATTCAGGGGTCCGCTACAATGAGCAGTTCTTC.

This clonotype was recorded many times. This sequence joins TRBV7-2 and TRBJ2-6; D may be TRBD2 (5 bases). Germline V gene lookup returns CDR1 SGHTA and CDR2 FQGNSA. V lost 5 bases and J lost 2, with 19 bases in between. This CDR3 spans 18 amino acids. The chain's CDR3 is CASSRTGIKGAGANVLTF. CDR3 coding DNA: TGTGCCAGCAGCCGGACGGGAATAAAGGGAGCTGGGGCCAACGTCCTGACTTTC.

This clonotype appeared many times. The V gene is TRBV2, the J gene TRBJ1-4; D is unresolved. Germline V CDR1 and CDR2: SNHLY, FYNNEI. With 6 bases removed from V and 3 bases from J, the gap between germline ends came to 11 bases. CDR3 length equals 14 residues. CDR3 coding DNA: TGTGCCAGCAGCGTCGGGAGGGCTAATGAAAAACTGTTTTTT. Protein: CASSVGRANEKLFF. Filled out from reference TRBV2 and TRBJ1-4, the complete variable domain reads EPEVTQTPSHQVTQMGQEVILRCVPISNHLYFYWYRQILGQKVEFLVSFYNNEISEKSEIFDDQFSVERPDGSNFTLKIRSTKLEDSAMYFCASSVGRANEKLFFGSGTQLSVL.